Shown below are 15 T cell receptor beta chains from a single sample sequenced in a study of T cell changes during pregnancy in multiple sclerosis (dated by TCRdb to between 2018 and 2021). The method was the immunoSEQ multiplex PCR assay. Sourced from immuneACCESS, this table was stored by TCRdb with only in-frame sequences that have V and J called. A share of the clones is absent; for the studies checked, an unresolved V gene accounts for under half, and the remainder has no known explanation. The sample has under 80,000 clones on record, 75% to 95% of them singletons. The biggest ten clones account for around 0.45% of the sample. The sample in question was CD4+ T cells from peripheral blood mononuclear cells, obtained in the second trimester of pregnancy. These receptors all stem from a female donor with multiple sclerosis, enrolled in a pregnancy study.

V gene TRBV10-3 combines with J gene TRBJ2-2; 11 bases match TRBD2. Germline V gene lookup returns CDR1 ENHRY and CDR2 SYGVKD. The junction had 6 bases not matched to a gene; V was cut back by 7 bases and J by 2 bases. The CDR3 consists of 16 residues. The CDR3: CAITPSGGFNTGELFF. For the CDR3, the DNA is TGTGCCATCACCCCTAGCGGGGGGTTTAACACCGGGGAGCTGTTTTTT.

The chain carries TRBV15 and TRBJ2-1, with 9 positions matching TRBD1. Trimming removed 5 bases from V and 1 base from J; junction bases left unmatched: 3. This CDR3 region has 15 residues. The germline V gene encodes CDR1 LNHNV and CDR2 YYDKDF (reference sequence). CDR3 DNA sequence: TGTGCCACCAGCGGACAGGGGTCTTCCTACAATGAGCAGTTCTTC. Amino acids: CATSGQGSSYNEQFF.

The chain recombines TRBV5-4 with TRBJ2-6; 10 positions agree with TRBD1. CDR3 length: 18 residues. Germline V gene data show CDR1 as SGHNT and CDR2 as YYREEE (reference sequence). V dropped 4 bases and J dropped 0; count of bases not matched to a gene: 7. The CDR3 DNA reads TGTGCCAGCAGCCCGCGGGACAGGGGCATCTCTGGGGCCAACGTCCTGACTTTC. This encodes CASSPRDRGISGANVLTF.

The V and J genes are TRBV30 and TRBJ1-1, with 8 bases aligning to TRBD1. The junction had 10 bases not matched to a gene; V was cut back by 2 bases and J by 11 bases. The germline gives CDR1 GTSNPN, CDR2 SVGIG (reference sequence). The CDR3 sequence is 13 residues long. The CDR3 loop is CAWSRNRGGEAFF. In DNA form, the CDR3 reads TGTGCCTGGAGTCGTAACAGGGGGGGAGAGGCTTTCTTT.

This sequence joins TRBV6-6 and TRBJ1-1; a weak D match, TRBD1 (6 bases). The CDR3 contains 14 residues. Germline V lookup: CDR1 MNHNY, CDR2 SVGAGI (reference sequence). Between the trimmed V and J ends, which lost 6 bases and 1 base, there was a span of 12 bases. The CDR3 DNA reads TGTGCCAGCAGATTCGGACAGAGGAACACTGAAGCTTTCTTT. It translates to CASRFGQRNTEAFF.

The gene calls are TRBV7-2 and TRBJ2-3; 14 bases agree with TRBD2. Germline values: CDR1 SGHTA, CDR2 FQGNSA. J was trimmed by 1 base and V by 5 bases; bases with no gene match: 5. This CDR3 has 17 amino acids. The CDR3 region is CASSKTSGRAGTDTQYF. CDR3 nucleotides: TGTGCCAGCAGCAAGACTAGCGGGAGGGCCGGCACAGATACGCAGTATTTT.

This chain connects TRBV29-1 to TRBJ1-2; a possible D gene is TRBD1 (5 bases). Germline lookup yields CDR1 SQVTM and CDR2 ANQGSEA. The CDR3 is 19 residues long. V was cut by 4 bases and J by 0 bases, with 27 bases left in between. The CDR3 loop is CSVGDSRIRMGYANYGYTF. CDR3 nucleotide sequence: TGCAGCGTTGGTGACAGCCGAATTCGAATGGGTTACGCTAACTATGGCTACACCTTC.

For this clone: This sample also contains other DNA sequences that code for the same CDR3. The V and J genes are TRBV7-3 and TRBJ2-2; 7 nucleotides agree with TRBD1. J lost 5 bases, V lost 1 base, and 4 bases had no gene match. This CDR3 region has 15 residues. Germline loops: CDR1 SGHTA, CDR2 FQGTGA. In nucleotides, the CDR3 is TGTGCCAGCAGCTTAAGTGGCAGGGGGACCGGGGAGCTGTTTTTT. Encoded protein: CASSLSGRGTGELFF.

This chain links TRBV7-8 with TRBJ1-1; 10 nucleotides agree with TRBD1. This CDR3 comprises 16 residues. Germline V lookup: CDR1 SGHVS, CDR2 FQNEAQ. The junction had 5 bases not matched to a gene; V was cut back by 4 bases and J by 0 bases. CDR3 amino acids: CASSYRQGALNTEAFF. In nucleotides, the CDR3 is TGTGCCAGCAGCTACCGACAGGGGGCTTTGAACACTGAAGCTTTCTTT.

J is TRBJ2-7 and V is TRBV9; TRBD1 aligns across 7 bases. CDR1 SGDLS and CDR2 YYNGEE come from the germline V gene. The trim removed 0 bases at V and 3 bases at J, leaving 3 bases unmatched. This CDR3 is 14 amino acids long. The CDR3 loop reads CASSVDAGGYEQYF. As DNA, the CDR3 is TGTGCCAGCAGCGTAGATGCAGGGGGCTACGAGCAGTACTTC. Complete variable domain (other parts from reference TRBV9 and TRBJ2-7): DSGVTQTPKHLITATGQRVTLRCSPRSGDLSVYWYQQSLDQGLQFLIQYYNGEERAKGNILERFSAQQFPDLHSELNLSSLELGDSALYFCASSVDAGGYEQYFGPGTRLTVT.

The rearrangement uses TRBV28 and TRBJ1-6; D may be TRBD1 (6 bases). The length of the CDR3 is 15 residues. Trimming removed 6 bases at V and 3 bases at J, with 12 bases between. Germline assignment: CDR1 MDHEN and CDR2 SYDVKM. CDR3 nucleotide sequence: TGTGCCAGCAGGGAAACAGGGAACTATAATTCACCCCTCCACTTT. Translation: CASRETGNYNSPLHF. The full variable domain, its missing parts supplied by reference TRBV28 and TRBJ1-6, is DVKVTQSSRYLVKRTGEKVFLECVQDMDHENMFWYRQDPGLGLRLIYFSYDVKMKEKGDIPEGYSVSREKKERFSLILESASTNQTSMYLCASRETGNYNSPLHFGNGTRLTVT.

This clone was seen a single time. The chain combines TRBV5-4 with TRBJ2-5; TRBD1 matches 9 bases. This CDR3 spans 15 amino acids. The germline CDR1 and CDR2 sequences are SGHNT and YYREEE (reference sequence). V dropped 3 bases and J dropped 5; count of bases not matched to a gene: 8. CDR3 loop: CASSSDMDRGETQYF. CDR3 DNA sequence: TGTGCCAGCAGCTCCGATATGGACAGGGGTGAGACCCAGTACTTC. Based on the CDR3 plus reference TRBV5-4 and TRBJ2-5, the full variable domain is ETGVTQSPTHLIKTRGQQVTLRCSSQSGHNTVSWYQQALGQGPQFIFQYYREEENGRGNFPPRFSGLQFPNYSSELNVNALELDDSALYLCASSSDMDRGETQYFGPGTRLLVL.

This clone was detected once. The chain couples TRBV6-6 to TRBJ2-3, with D tentatively TRBD2 (6 bases). CDR3 length: 14 residues. V was trimmed by 6 bases and J by 3 bases, leaving 13 bases between them. Germline loops: CDR1 MNHNY, CDR2 SVGAGI (reference sequence). The CDR3 loop is CASSFWDWTDTQYF. CDR3 bases: TGTGCCAGCAGCTTCTGGGACTGGACAGATACGCAGTATTTT.

The V gene is TRBV7-2, the J gene TRBJ2-1; 7 bases agree with TRBD2. This CDR3 spans 14 amino acids. Germline V gives CDR1 SGHTA, CDR2 FQGNSA. Unmatched junction bases numbered 2, after V lost 4 bases and J lost 2 bases. The CDR3 sequence: CASSSRGTYNEQFF. Written as DNA, the CDR3 is TGTGCCAGCAGCTCGCGGGGGACCTACAATGAGCAGTTCTTC.

The chain combines TRBV7-9 with TRBJ2-7, with 9 bases aligning to TRBD1. Germline V gene data show CDR1 as SEHNR and CDR2 as FQNEAQ (reference sequence). This CDR3 is 18 amino acids long. V shed 2 bases, J shed 0 bases, and the junction held 11 bases outside the gene matches. CDR3 in DNA: TGTGCCAGCAGCTTAATACCAATTTGGGACAGGGTCTCCTACGAGCAGTACTTC. Protein: CASSLIPIWDRVSYEQYF.